The clone carrying this T cell receptor beta chain was seen only a few times. Its antigen is still unknown. The data stem from a study of T cells after yellow fever vaccination. Study overall: Libraries from low-cell-number fractions were prepared with the SMART-Seq v4 Ultra Low Input RNA kit. General study findings and limits: The CD4 and CD8 compartments had a small share of their clonotypes in common.

The CDR3 totals 13 residues. Germline CDR1 SQVTM, CDR2 ANQGSEA. The V and J ends lost 7 bases and 5 bases respectively, with 16 bases between them. Using its own MiXCR run on the 5' RACE reads, TCRdb lists one record per CDR3 protein. The top ten clones hold just under 3% of a sample with roughly 170,000 distinct CDR3 sequences, approximately 6.2% of them seen once. J is TRBJ2-3 and V is TRBV29-1; D is possibly TRBD1 or TRBD2 (6 bases each). The receptor was isolated from a man aged 18 to 30 who received the YFV17D yellow fever vaccine. Sequencing used CD4+ T cells sorted from PBMCs, obtained on the day of the first yellow fever vaccination. DNA of the CDR3: TGCAGCGCTGGAAACAGGGAGGAAGATACGCAGTATTTT. Translation gives CSAGNREEDTQYF.